This record covers a single T cell receptor (beta chain). This receptor's antigen is unknown. No clone much larger than this one lies a single base away; base qualities are absent. The listed sequencing device is Illumina HiSeq 1500. TCRdb trimmed the raw reads at Q25, called clones with MiXCR and kept productive beta chains. Entries that share a CDR3 protein sequence are merged under the most common genes and DNA. This sample comprises hundreds of thousands of distinct CDR3 sequences, 18% of them detected only once. The ten largest clones add up to roughly 8.7% of the sample. The sample is drawn from a study of T cell repertoires in cytomegalovirus infection (dated by TCRdb to between 2018 and 2021). Study-wide context: The HLA type of each donor mattered for the analysis, because public TCR beta signatures pointed to carriage of CMV infection along with the matching HLA type.

Its CDR3 holds 14 amino acids, cysteine through phenylalanine. Of all the DNA, just the CDR3 is kept, 42 bases in frame from base 1. Germline trimming: 6 bases from V, 3 bases from J; junction bases outside gene matches: 8. General findings and caveats noted by the study authors: The ex vivo response was dominated by HLA-C-restricted CMV-specific TCR beta clonotypes, which also provided the single most frequent clonotype in two of eight donors. Carriers of CMV infection plus the relevant HLA type were discriminated by the cumulative frequency of public TCR beta family members in the study cohort and in an independent roughly 370-donor cohort.

The specimen was PBMCs. The sequence came from a human donor in good health (CMV status not recorded). Some clones in this sample may be carry-over from other donors' samples. Recombination linked TRBV12-3 or TRBV12-4 to TRBJ2-7, with TRBD1 matching 7 junction bases. CDR3 sequence: CASRPTGRRYEQYF. The nucleotide sequence is TGTGCCAGCAGACCGACAGGGCGACGCTACGAGCAGTACTTC.